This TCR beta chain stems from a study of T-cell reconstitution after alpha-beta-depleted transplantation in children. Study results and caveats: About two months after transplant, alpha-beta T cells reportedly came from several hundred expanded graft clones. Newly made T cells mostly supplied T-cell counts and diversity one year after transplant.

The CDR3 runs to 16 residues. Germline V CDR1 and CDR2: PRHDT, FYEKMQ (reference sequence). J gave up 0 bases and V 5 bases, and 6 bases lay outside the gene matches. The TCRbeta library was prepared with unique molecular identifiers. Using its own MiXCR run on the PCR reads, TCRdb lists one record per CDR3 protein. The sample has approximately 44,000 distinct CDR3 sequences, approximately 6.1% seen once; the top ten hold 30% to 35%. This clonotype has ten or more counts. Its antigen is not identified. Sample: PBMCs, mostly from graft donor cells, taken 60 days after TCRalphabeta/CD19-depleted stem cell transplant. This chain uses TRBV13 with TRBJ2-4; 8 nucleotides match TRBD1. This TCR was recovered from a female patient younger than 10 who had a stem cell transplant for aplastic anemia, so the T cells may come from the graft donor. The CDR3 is CASSLRGRIAKNIQYF. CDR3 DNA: TGTGCCAGCAGCCTCAGGGGGCGGATAGCCAAAAACATTCAGTACTTC. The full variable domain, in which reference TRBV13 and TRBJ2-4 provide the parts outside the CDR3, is AAGVIQSPRHLIKEKRETATLKCYPIPRHDTVYWYQQGPGQDPQFLISFYEKMQSDKGSIPDRFSAQQFSDYHSELNMSSLELGDSALYFCASSLRGRIAKNIQYFGAGTRLSVL.